This TCR beta chain was obtained from a study of blood T cell repertoires in COVID-19. Study as a whole: Acute and convalescent COVID-19 specimens originated in the United States, Italy and Spain. T cells, B-cell-depleted T cells, or PBMCs provided the cDNA or gDNA that served as material.

In the authors' methods: Cell counts per sample came from amplifying reference gene primers. Sequencing was performed with immunoSEQ multiplex PCR; in TCRdb, only in-frame clones are kept and a portion is missing. V, J and clone size are taken as reported in that table, and D and trimming were inferred from the DNA itself. The profile shows about 70,000 clones, roughly 83% of them singletons. The sequence derives from a man aged 30 to 45 with COVID-19, enrolled during active disease. Specimen: peripheral blood.

The DNA of the CDR3 is TGTGCCAGCAGCTTAGATGAGAGCGTCGGGGAGCTGTTTTTT. Translated: CASSLDESVGELFF. The genes are TRBV11-3 and TRBJ2-2, with unresolved D. CDR1 SGHNT and CDR2 YENEEA come from the germline V gene. The CDR3 is 14 amino acids. V was cut by 0 bases and J by 7 bases, with 9 bases left in between.